These 9 T cell receptor beta chains were all obtained from the same sample, sequenced in a study of T cell responses to AZD1222 COVID-19 vaccine. The assay was immunoSEQ multiplex PCR, and TCRdb's table has in-frame clones only and misses some. The table has about 150,000 clones, 70% to 90% seen once. The material sequenced was peripheral blood, taken after recovery from COVID-19. The receptors were sampled from an adult who had recovered from COVID-19.

The chain carries TRBV2 and TRBJ1-2, with a tentative D call TRBD1 (5 bases). The CDR3 sequence is 13 residues long. Germline values: CDR1 SNHLY, CDR2 FYNNEI. Trimming shortened V by 4 bases and J by 9 bases, and 15 bases separated the two germline ends. The CDR3 DNA follows: TGTGCCAGCAGTGGGGACTTGAGAATAAGCTACACCTTC. This translates into CASSGDLRISYTF. Full variable domain (outside the CDR3, taken from reference TRBV2 and TRBJ1-2): EPEVTQTPSHQVTQMGQEVILRCVPISNHLYFYWYRQILGQKVEFLVSFYNNEISEKSEIFDDQFSVERPDGSNFTLKIRSTKLEDSAMYFCASSGDLRISYTFGSGTRLTVV.

The V gene is TRBV12-3 or TRBV12-4, the J gene TRBJ2-7, with 7 bases lining up with TRBD1. Unmatched junction bases numbered 5, after V lost 7 bases and J lost 5 bases. The CDR3 is 12 residues long. The DNA for the CDR3 is TGTGCCAGCACCAACAGGGGAGACGAGCAGTACTTC. This encodes CASTNRGDEQYF.

The chain uses TRBV28 and TRBJ1-2; no clear D gene. The V gene lost 5 bases and the J gene lost 0 bases, with 7 bases spanning the gap. The germline gives CDR1 MDHEN, CDR2 SYDVKM. This CDR3 region has 13 residues. The CDR3 DNA reads TGTGCCAGCAGTACACCTCCTAACTATGGCTACACCTTC. Translated, it gives CASSTPPNYGYTF.

The chain is built from TRBV3-1 (or the pseudogene TRBV3-2) and TRBJ1-2; D may be TRBD1 (6 bases). The V and J ends lost 0 bases and 8 bases respectively, with 10 bases between them. Germline V lookup: CDR1 LGHDT, CDR2 YNNKEL (reference sequence). The CDR3 extends over 13 amino acids. The CDR3 protein is CASSQDAGEGYTF. DNA for the CDR3: TGTGCCAGCAGCCAAGATGCAGGGGAAGGCTACACCTTC.

The chain uses TRBV5-4 and TRBJ2-7; unclear D gene. CDR1 SGHNT and CDR2 YYREEE come from the germline V gene (reference sequence). The CDR3 consists of 14 residues. V lost 3 bases, J lost 5 bases, and 15 bases lay in between. The CDR3 DNA is TGTGCCAGCAGCTCGTTTGATGGACGGAACGAGCAGTACTTC. Amino acid sequence: CASSSFDGRNEQYF.

This sequence joins TRBV6-6 and TRBJ1-6, with 9 bases aligning to TRBD1. CDR1 is MNHNY and CDR2 is SVGAGI in the germline V gene (reference sequence). The ends lost 4 bases at V and 8 bases at J; junction bases unmatched: 6. CDR3 length equals 15 residues. The DNA for the CDR3 is TGTGCCAGCAGTTTTCCGGGACAGGGAGATTCACCCCTCCACTTT. Protein sequence: CASSFPGQGDSPLHF.

The chain is built from TRBV7-3 and TRBJ2-4; D gene ambiguous. Germline V gives CDR1 SGHTA, CDR2 FQGTGA. There are 15 residues in the CDR3. With 0 bases removed from V and 2 bases from J, the gap between germline ends came to 8 bases. DNA of the CDR3: TGTGCCAGCAGCTTAACTAGAACTACCAAAAACATTCAGTACTTC. It yields the protein CASSLTRTTKNIQYF.

The chain carries TRBV7-9 and TRBJ1-1; the D is unclear. Germline CDR1 and CDR2: SEHNR and FQNEAQ (reference sequence). The V end lost 1 base, the J end lost 4 bases, and 4 bases lay between the germline ends. CDR3 length equals 12 residues. The CDR3 protein is CASSLEPTEAFF. The CDR3 region has the DNA TGTGCCAGCAGCTTAGAGCCCACTGAAGCTTTCTTT.

V is TRBV15 and J is TRBJ2-2; 7 bases fit TRBD2. Trimming at V came to 5 bases and at J to 4 bases, leaving 4 bases not matched to a gene. There are 14 residues in the CDR3. CDR1 and CDR2 from the germline V gene are LNHNV and YYDKDF (reference sequence). CDR3 DNA sequence: TGTGCCACCAGCCCTGGGGGGGTCACCGGGGAGCTGTTTTTT. Its protein is CATSPGGVTGELFF.